Below are 8 T cell receptor beta chains sequenced from a single sample in a study of cytomegalovirus exposure and HLA in healthy donors. The PCR used 60 Vbeta and 13 Jbeta primers. Using immunoSEQ multiplex PCR, the repertoire was profiled, and TCRdb retains in-frame clones only, with some absent. The profile covers 150,000 to 200,000 clones, with around 75% appearing a single time and 0.35% to 0.5% taken by the ten largest. The sequenced sample consisted of PBMCs. The source is a male donor in good health and CMV-seropositive.

The chain links TRBV5-1 to TRBJ1-2; D not certain. The germline CDR1 and CDR2 sequences are SGHRS and YFSETQ. V was pared by 2 bases and J by 8 bases, with 13 bases between. The CDR3 runs to 13 residues. The CDR3 coding sequence is TGCGCCAGCAGCTTACCCGGAGTTGGGGGCTACACCTTC. It is translated as CASSLPGVGGYTF.

This clone was recorded once. This chain links TRBV6-5 with TRBJ2-7; possibly TRBD1 for D (6 bases). CDR1 is MNHEY, CDR2 SVGAGI, per germline. The germline V and J ends were trimmed by 6 bases and 2 bases, with 14 bases remaining between them. The CDR3 consists of 14 residues. The DNA of the CDR3 is TGTGCCAGCAGAAGGACAGACCCTACCTACGAGCAGTACTTC. It translates to CASRRTDPTYEQYF.

Remarks on this clone: The same CDR3 arises from other DNA sequences in this sample as well. The genes are TRBV6-5 and TRBJ2-7; TRBD1 aligns across 7 bases. CDR3 length equals 14 residues. In germline, CDR1 is MNHEY, CDR2 SVGAGI. Unmatched junction bases numbered 0, after V lost 0 bases and J lost 1 base. CDR3 coding DNA: TGTGCCAGCAGTTACTCGGGACAGTCCTACGAGCAGTACTTC. This gives the protein CASSYSGQSYEQYF.

This chain connects TRBV5-1 to TRBJ2-7; D may be TRBD2 (6 bases). This CDR3 spans 15 amino acids. The germline CDR1 and CDR2 sequences are SGHRS and YFSETQ. Trimming took off 0 bases at V and 0 bases at J, with 10 bases between the two ends. The CDR3 spells CASSLDAGSSYEQYF. The CDR3 region has the DNA TGCGCCAGCAGCTTGGATGCGGGGAGCTCCTACGAGCAGTACTTC.

V gene TRBV2 combines with J gene TRBJ1-6, with D uncertain. With 5 bases removed from V and 10 bases from J, the gap between germline ends came to 6 bases. The CDR3 is 11 residues long. Germline assignment: CDR1 SNHLY and CDR2 FYNNEI. The CDR3 reads CASSYRSPLHF. Here the CDR3 DNA reads TGTGCCAGCAGTTATCGGTCACCCCTCCACTTT.

V and J are TRBV2 and TRBJ2-2, with TRBD1 matching over 8 bases. CDR3 length: 13 amino acids. The germline gives CDR1 SNHLY, CDR2 FYNNEI. J was trimmed by 6 bases and V by 6 bases; bases with no gene match: 3. In DNA, the CDR3 is TGTGCCAGCAGGGTACAGGGGGCCGGGGAGCTGTTTTTT. Amino acids: CASRVQGAGELFF.

This clone was seen more than once but under ten times. This chain connects TRBV6-5 to TRBJ1-3, with D possibly TRBD1 on 6 matching bases. CDR1 and CDR2 (germline): MNHEY, SVGAGI. V lost 7 bases, J lost 0 bases, and 10 bases lay in between. The length of the CDR3 is 14 residues. The CDR3 sequence is CASTNRVSGNTIYF. The CDR3 nucleotides are TGTGCCAGCACAAACAGGGTCTCTGGAAACACCATATATTTT.

The chain links TRBV19 to TRBJ1-2; 9 nucleotides agree with TRBD1. This CDR3 contains 14 residues. J lost 9 bases, V lost 7 bases, and 12 bases had no gene match. Germline-derived CDR1 and CDR2 are LNHDA and SQIVND (reference sequence). The CDR3 DNA reads TGTGCCAGTATTGGACCGGGACAGGGATATCGCTACACCTTC. This encodes CASIGPGQGYRYTF.